A selection of T cell receptor beta chains follows, all from one sample in a study of early T cells in non-severe SARS-CoV-2 infection. From the 5' RACE reads, TCRdb called clonotypes with MiXCR, one entry per CDR3 protein. The table shows tens of thousands of distinct CDR3 sequences, with around 9% occurring only once. Sequenced material: whole blood. The receptors originated from an adult who was a healthcare worker with PCR-confirmed SARS-CoV-2 infection or an uninfected control (not recorded which). CDR3s include the opening cysteine and the closing phenylalanine or tryptophan. A D gene is named only where the DNA matches it firmly. Clone size is shown for a subset of rows, as once, few, many or a class of expanded clone.

clone_size | j_call | d_call | v_call | cdr3_nt | cdr3_aa
. | TRBJ1-2 | . | TRBV20-1 | TGCAGTGCTAGACCGGAGACTCACCCCAATGGCTACACCTTC | CSARPETHPNGYTF
many | TRBJ1-6 | TRBD1 | TRBV5-1 | TGCGCCAGCAGCTTGAAACAGGGGTACTCACCCCTCCACTTT | CASSLKQGYSPLHF
few | TRBJ1-2 | TRBD1 | TRBV10-2 | TGCGCCAGCAGTGAGGGACAGGGAACTGGCTACACCTTC | CASSEGQGTGYTF
. | TRBJ2-1 | . | TRBV2 | TGTGCCAGCAGTCCCGGGACTCTATCCGATGAGCAGTTCTTC | CASSPGTLSDEQFF
. | TRBJ2-3 | . | TRBV7-3 | TGTGCCAGCAGCTTATTGGCCAGCAGCACAGATACGCAGTATTTT | CASSLLASSTDTQYF
many | TRBJ1-4 | . | TRBV11-2 | TGTGCCAGCAGCCCGGGACTAACTAATGAAAAACTGTTTTTT | CASSPGLTNEKLFF
. | TRBJ2-3 | . | TRBV2 | TGTGCCAGCAGTACCGACAGAGGGGCCACAGATACGCAGTATTTT | CASSTDRGATDTQYF
. | TRBJ1-6 | . | TRBV7-9 | TGTGCCAGCAGCTCCGACAGCTATATCGGACCCCTCCACTTT | CASSSDSYIGPLHF
many | TRBJ2-7 | TRBD1 | TRBV3-1 | TGTGCCAGCAGCCCCGGGACAGCCTCCTACGAGCAGTACTTC | CASSPGTASYEQYF
many | TRBJ2-1 | TRBD1 | TRBV10-3 | TGTGCCACTAGACAGGGGAATGAGCAGTTCTTC | CATRQGNEQFF
. | TRBJ2-1 | TRBD2 | TRBV12-3/TRBV12-4 | TGTGCCAGCAGGGGACTAAGTAACAATGAGCAGTTCTTC | CASRGLSNNEQFF
many | TRBJ2-2 | . | TRBV2 | TGTGCCAGCGCCCCCGGGCAAACCGGGGAGCTGTTTTTT | CASAPGQTGELFF
many | TRBJ1-5 | . | TRBV3-1 | TGTGCCAGCAGCCCTAGCGGGGGGCATCAGCCCCAGCATTTT | CASSPSGGHQPQHF
many | TRBJ1-1 | . | TRBV6-6 | TGTGCCAGCAGTTCTAACAGGGCTGAAGCTTTCTTT | CASSSNRAEAFF
. | TRBJ1-2 | . | TRBV3-1 | TGTGCCAGCAGCCAAGATGGTAGCTCTGGCTACACCTTC | CASSQDGSSGYTF
many | TRBJ1-1 | . | TRBV7-9 | TGTGCCAGCAGCTCTACACAGGGAAGAAACACTGAAGCTTTCTTT | CASSSTQGRNTEAFF
. | TRBJ1-5 | . | TRBV12-3/TRBV12-4 | TGTGCCAGCAGTTTCGACGGCTACAGGGATCGCAATCAGCCCCAGCATTTT | CASSFDGYRDRNQPQHF
. | TRBJ2-5 | TRBD2 | TRBV20-1 | TGCAGTGCTCCGGCTAGCGGGGGAGGCCAAGAGACCCAGTACTTC | CSAPASGGGQETQYF
many | TRBJ1-2 | . | TRBV18 | TGTGCCAGCTCACGAGGGCAGAGAGAAAATGGCTACACCTTC | CASSRGQRENGYTF
many | TRBJ2-1 | . | TRBV9 | TGTGCCAGCAGCGTAGGGACTATCCCCTACAATGAGCAGTTCTTC | CASSVGTIPYNEQFF
few | TRBJ2-3 | . | TRBV3-1 | TGTGCCAGCAGCCCGTTTGCGGGCCGCACAGATACGCAGTATTTT | CASSPFAGRTDTQYF
. | TRBJ2-5 | TRBD1 | TRBV29-1 | TGCAGCGTTCCAGGGGGAGAGACCCAGTACTTC | CSVPGGETQYF
few | TRBJ1-1 | . | TRBV20-1 | TGCAGTGCTACCCCGGACGGCCACGGCACTGAAGCTTTCTTT | CSATPDGHGTEAFF
many | TRBJ2-7 | . | TRBV28 | TGTGCCAGCAGTGCTGGCTACGAGCAGTACTTC | CASSAGYEQYF
many | TRBJ2-7 | . | TRBV20-1 | TGCAGTGCTAGAGAAGGGCCCGGGGGCGAGTACGAGCAGTACTTC | CSAREGPGGEYEQYF
few | TRBJ2-1 | . | TRBV7-6 | TGTGCCAGCAGCTCCGCTAGTAGGCAGTTCTTC | CASSSASRQFF
few | TRBJ1-5 | TRBD1 | TRBV20-1 | TGCAGTGCTAGTGGGTCTTCAGGGGGCCGTCAGCCCCAGCATTTT | CSASGSSGGRQPQHF
. | TRBJ2-7 | TRBD1 | TRBV9 | TGTGCCAGCAGCTTTGGACAGGCCTTCTACGAGCAGTACTTC | CASSFGQAFYEQYF
few | TRBJ1-1 | . | TRBV4-1 | TGCGCCAGCAGCCAAGATGACCCGTTCCTCACTGAAGCTTTCTTT | CASSQDDPFLTEAFF
few | TRBJ2-1 | TRBD2 | TRBV20-1 | TGCAGTGCTATCTATAGCGGGGGCCCTTACAATGAGCAGTTCTTC | CSAIYSGGPYNEQFF
few | TRBJ1-5 | . | TRBV7-2 | TGTGCCAGCAGCCCCCCAGGGTACAATCAGCCCCAGCATTTT | CASSPPGYNQPQHF
many | TRBJ2-7 | TRBD1 | TRBV2 | TGTGCCAGCAGTGTAATGACAGGGCGGAAGGGCGAGCAGTACTTC | CASSVMTGRKGEQYF
. | TRBJ1-5 | . | TRBV2 | TGTGCCAGCAGTGGGCTAGGACGCAATCAGCCCCAGCATTTT | CASSGLGRNQPQHF
many | TRBJ2-5 | TRBD2 | TRBV7-9 | TGTGCCAGCAGCCACACGAGCGGGGGGTACCAAGAGACCCAGTACTTC | CASSHTSGGYQETQYF
few | TRBJ2-2 | . | TRBV13 | TGTGCCAGCAGCTTAGGGGGGCACACCGGGGAGCTGTTTTTT | CASSLGGHTGELFF
many | TRBJ1-4 | . | TRBV4-1 | TGCGCCAGCAGCCAGGGGGTCGCTAATGAAAAACTGTTTTTT | CASSQGVANEKLFF
few | TRBJ2-5 | TRBD2 | TRBV11-2 | TGTGCCAGCAGCCCACTTAGCGGGGGGCTGGAGACCCAGTACTTC | CASSPLSGGLETQYF
few | TRBJ2-4 | TRBD2 | TRBV18 | TGTGCCAGCTCGCTAGCGGGGGGCCAAAACATTCAGTACTTC | CASSLAGGQNIQYF
few | TRBJ2-5 | . | TRBV5-1 | TGCGCCAGCAGCTTAGACGGGGATCTCCAAGAGACCCAGTACTTC | CASSLDGDLQETQYF
few | TRBJ2-5 | TRBD2 | TRBV7-9 | TGTGCCAGCAGCTTAGGAGGCACTAGCGGAAGGGAGACCCAGTACTTC | CASSLGGTSGRETQYF
few | TRBJ2-1 | TRBD2 | TRBV7-9 | TGTGCCAGCAGCCCAGGACTAGCGGGGGGGCGAGACAATGAGCAGTTCTTC | CASSPGLAGGRDNEQFF
few | TRBJ2-7 | TRBD2 | TRBV2 | TGTGCCAGCAGTGTCGGGACTAGTTCCTACGAGCAGTACTTC | CASSVGTSSYEQYF
few | TRBJ2-5 | . | TRBV6-1 | TGTGCCAGCACCGAAGGTGGACTCCCTGGAGAGACCCAGTACTTC | CASTEGGLPGETQYF
many | TRBJ1-5 | TRBD1 | TRBV5-5 | TGTGCCAGCAGCTTGTATGGGACAGGCATGAATCAGCCCCAGCATTTT | CASSLYGTGMNQPQHF
few | TRBJ1-2 | . | TRBV12-2 | TGTGCAAGTCGCCCCCAGGGTAGTCACTATGGCTACACCTTC | CASRPQGSHYGYTF
. | TRBJ2-5 | TRBD2 | TRBV9 | TGTGCCAGCAGCCCACAGGGGACTAGCGAGCCCGAGACCCAGTACTTC | CASSPQGTSEPETQYF
many | TRBJ2-1 | TRBD2 | TRBV6-4 | TGTGCCAGCAGTCCTAGCGGCGACTCCTACAATGAGCAGTTCTTC | CASSPSGDSYNEQFF
many | TRBJ2-2 | TRBD2 | TRBV7-9 | TGTGCCAGCAGCTCCTCCCCTAGCGGGGCGAACACCGGGGAGCTGTTTTTT | CASSSSPSGANTGELFF
few | TRBJ2-5 | TRBD1 | TRBV19 | TGTGCCAGTAGCCAAGACAGGGAAGAGACCCAGTACTTC | CASSQDREETQYF
. | TRBJ1-1 | . | TRBV29-1 | TGCAGCGCGGAGCAGGCTATGAACACTGAAGCTTTCTTT | CSAEQAMNTEAFF
. | TRBJ1-2 | . | TRBV29-1 | TGCAGCGCGGTTGGGGACTATGGCTACACCTTC | CSAVGDYGYTF
. | TRBJ2-7 | TRBD2 | TRBV7-9 | TGTGCCAGCAGCTTATATAGCGGGGAAAGCTCCTACGAGCAGTACTTC | CASSLYSGESSYEQYF
few | TRBJ1-1 | . | TRBV5-1 | TGCGCCAGCAGCGCCGGACAGCTAGATGAAGCTTTCTTT | CASSAGQLDEAFF
many | TRBJ1-1 | . | TRBV2 | TGTGCCACGCGAAGCGGGACGGGGAACACTGAAGCTTTCTTT | CATRSGTGNTEAFF
. | TRBJ1-2 | . | TRBV7-8 | TGTGCCAGCAGCCCTGACAGGACCCATGGCTACAGCTTC | CASSPDRTHGYSF
medium-sized | TRBJ2-1 | TRBD2 | TRBV27 | TGTGCCAGCAGTTTCACTAGCGGGGGGGTGCAGTTCTTC | CASSFTSGGVQFF
many | TRBJ2-3 | . | TRBV12-3/TRBV12-4 | TGTGCCAGCAGTCTCCTGACTGATACGCAGTATTTT | CASSLLTDTQYF
. | TRBJ2-2 | . | TRBV3-1 | TGTGCCAGCAGCCAGAGGGAAAACACCGGGGAGCTGTTTTTT | CASSQRENTGELFF
few | TRBJ1-1 | . | TRBV5-4 | TGTGCCAGCAGCTCGATGCAGGGGAACACTGAAGCTTTCTTT | CASSSMQGNTEAFF